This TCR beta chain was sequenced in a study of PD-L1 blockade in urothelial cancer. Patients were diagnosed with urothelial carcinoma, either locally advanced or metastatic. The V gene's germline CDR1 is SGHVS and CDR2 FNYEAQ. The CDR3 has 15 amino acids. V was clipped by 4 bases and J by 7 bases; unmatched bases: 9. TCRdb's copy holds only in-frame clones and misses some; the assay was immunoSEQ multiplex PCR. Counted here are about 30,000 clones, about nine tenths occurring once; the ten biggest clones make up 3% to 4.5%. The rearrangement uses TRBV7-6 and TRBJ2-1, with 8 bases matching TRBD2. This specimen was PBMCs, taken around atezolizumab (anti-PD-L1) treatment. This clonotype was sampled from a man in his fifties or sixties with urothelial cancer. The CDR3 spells CASSSSGSTLNEQFF. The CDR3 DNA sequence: TGTGCCAGCAGCTCAAGCGGGAGTACGCTAAATGAGCAGTTCTTC.